This TCR beta chain was profiled in a study of siplizumab effects on memory and regulatory T cells. Sequencing was performed with immunoSEQ multiplex PCR; in TCRdb, only in-frame clones are kept and a portion is missing. The sample records approximately 120,000 clones, around 92% being singletons. The CDR3 runs 16 residues. Trimming stripped 0 bases from V and 5 bases from J, with 17 bases between. From germline, CDR1 is SGDLS and CDR2 YYNGEE. The TCR sequence derives from a human donor in good health. The rearrangement joins TRBV9 to TRBJ2-5; tentatively, D is TRBD2 (5 bases). Sequencing was done on a sample of Tregs sorted from blood. CDR3 nucleotide sequence: TGTGCCAGCAGCGTAGGGACTCAGTCCGGTCGGGAGACCCAGTACTTC. This translates into CASSVGTQSGRETQYF.